This entry concerns a single T cell receptor beta chain. Its antigen is unknown. Per-base qualities were not stored, and no clone one base away is much larger. Donors were healthy HIV-negative adults with no recently reported acute infections or vaccinations. Every donor was a Caucasian adult living in Nashville, Tennessee, USA. CD8 memory samples consisted of magnetically selected CD45RO+ cells combined with CCR7-negative CD45RA+ effector memory (TemRA) cells. Blood was collected by leukapheresis, and PBMCs were isolated by Ficoll-Histopaque density gradient centrifugation and then cryopreserved in liquid nitrogen vapor phase. Analytical flow cytometry was used to check the purity and quantity of each magnetically sorted T cell population. Each sorted fraction had its genomic DNA isolated and then quantified by UV absorbance on a Nanodrop 2000c. V was cut back by 8 bases and J by 4 bases, leaving a gap of 15 bases between them. Per the germline V gene, MNHNS is the CDR1 and SASEGT is the CDR2. From the cysteine up to the phenylalanine, the CDR3 has a length of 15 residues. The retained sequence is limited to the CDR3, 45 bases, with the frame set at the first base.

The record originates from a study of shared clonotypes between healthy human individuals (dated by TCRdb to 2018 to 2020). For context, the study as a whole: A couple of women and a few men aged 18 to 49 years were included in the cohort. For each donor, CD4 naive and CD4 memory were each given three plates, CD8 naive was given two plates, and CD8 memory was given one plate. Blood TCR repertoires of a handful of healthy adults were deeply sequenced to estimate repertoire size and the extent of clonotype sharing between individuals. To increase sequencing depth and limit assay-specific biases, TCR repertoire library preparation and sequencing were carried out by different laboratories using diverse techniques. Leukapheresis yielded between about 0.9 and 10 billion PBMCs per donor. The study at large found these results: Compared with non-shared clonotypes, clonotypes shared by all four sorted-subset donors had higher generation probabilities. Across four donors, approximately 5% of naive CD4, more than 3% of naive CD8, 2% to 2.5% of memory CD4, and roughly 0.41% of memory CD8 clonotypes were shared. Pairwise subsampling indicated that sequencing depth was expected to affect the degree of clonotype sharing among donors. Even with the large sequencing depth, rarefaction of the sorted-subset datasets indicated that sequencing was incomplete. Naive subsets generally had larger estimated clonotype richness than memory subsets. Because the study included only a small number of donors, the genetic and exposure-history diversity represented was limited. Sampling was limited to blood, and TCR repertoires in tissue likely differ from TCR repertoires in blood.

Using the deep immunoSEQ assay, multiplex PCR amplified TCR CDR3 regions from genomic DNA. For each cell subset, the extracted genomic DNA was distributed evenly across all wells of several immunoSEQ 96-well plates, and each plate served as one replicate. For sorted subsets, roughly 200 ng of genomic DNA, equivalent to tens of thousands of T cell genomes, went into each replicate PCR. The purified libraries were quantified using a Qubit 3.0 fluorometer, sized with a Bioanalyzer 2100, and then quantified again using the KAPA Library Quantification kit. Every immunoSEQ 96-well plate was sequenced on a dedicated single-read 150-cycle Illumina NextSeq 550 flow cell. Concerning the study's data processing: Because only junctional sequences without quality scores were contained in the immunoSEQ output, filtering matching that applied to full-length reads could not be performed. To assign V/J genes and CDR3, sequences were annotated using PyIR, a Python wrapper for IgBLAST v1.9, with IMGT germline references. Any read was removed if the V/J assignment was weak (E-value above 1e-6), the CDR3 was missing, or the read contained stop codons, out-of-frame junctions, or ambiguous translated residues. A V3J clonotype was defined by an identical inferred V gene, J gene, and CDR3 amino acid sequence. To compute the percentage overlap between repertoires, the number of shared unique clonotypes was divided by the size of the smaller repertoire. Three approaches were used to assess repertoire richness: RTK rarefaction, the Chao1 estimator, and Recon v2.1 estimates of unobserved clonotypes. Generation probabilities for all TCRbeta clonotypes obtained by the gDNA method from several donors were computed using OLGA. What TCRdb holds here is the immuneACCESS table cut down to in-frame rearrangements. Part of the clones is not present; checked against another copy, under half of the missing clones reflect an unresolved V gene, and the others are unexplained. V and J calls plus clone size are reproduced from that table; the DNA served to infer D and trimming. The sample table holds 85,000 to 100,000 clones, of which approximately 75% were seen once. The top ten clonotypes cover around half of the sample.

The rearranged chain carries TRBV6-1 and TRBJ2-6; a weak D assignment points to TRBD1 (6 bases agree). What was sequenced was memory CD8+ T cells sorted from blood. This sample's cell subset or site label indicates: CD45RO+ cells pooled with CCR7-negative TemRA cells. This TCR came from a man under 40 in good health. The DNA sequence is TGTGCCAGCGCTATAACAGGGTTAGGGGCCAACGTCCTGACTTTC. Its protein product is CASAITGLGANVLTF.